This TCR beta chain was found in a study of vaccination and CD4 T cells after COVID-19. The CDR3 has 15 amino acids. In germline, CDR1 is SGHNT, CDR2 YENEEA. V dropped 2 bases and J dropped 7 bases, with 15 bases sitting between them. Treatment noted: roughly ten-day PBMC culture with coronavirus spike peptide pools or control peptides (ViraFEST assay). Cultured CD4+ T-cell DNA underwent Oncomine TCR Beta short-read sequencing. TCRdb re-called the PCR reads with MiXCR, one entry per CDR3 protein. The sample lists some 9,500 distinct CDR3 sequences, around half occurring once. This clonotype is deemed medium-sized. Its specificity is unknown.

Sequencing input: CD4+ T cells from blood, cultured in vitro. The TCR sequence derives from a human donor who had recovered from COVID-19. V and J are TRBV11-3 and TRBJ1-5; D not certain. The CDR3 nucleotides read TGTGCCAGCAGCTTATCTCCTGATCCGCTCCAGCCCCAGCATTTT. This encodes CASSLSPDPLQPQHF.